The 10 T cell receptor beta chains below all came from one sample that was sequenced in a study of CD8 T cells in Susac syndrome. RNA in amounts of about 0.5 to 1 ug was reverse transcribed with random hexamers. TCRdb re-called the immunoSEQ multiplex PCR reads through MiXCR, storing one row per CDR3 protein. The sample shows tens of thousands of distinct CDR3 sequences, around 94% of them seen only once. The specimen was CD8+ T cells from PBMCs. These receptors came from a human donor with Susac syndrome.

The sample holds a few counts of this clonotype. The J gene is TRBJ2-1, the V gene TRBV5-5, with a possible D match to TRBD2 (5 bases). This CDR3 has 11 amino acids. The V and J ends lost 1 base and 10 bases respectively, with 6 bases between them. Germline V gene lookup returns CDR1 SGHKS and CDR2 YYEKEE (reference sequence). CDR3 in DNA: TGTGCCAGCAGCTTGACGGGGGAGCAGTTCTTC. It yields the protein CASSLTGEQFF. Looking up the rest from reference TRBV5-5 and TRBJ2-1 gives the full variable domain: DAGVTQSPTHLIKTRGQQVTLRCSPISGHKSVSWYQQVLGQGPQFIFQYYEKEERGRGNFPDRFSARQFPNYSSELNVNALLLGDSALYLCASSLTGEQFFGPGTRLTVL.

The rearrangement links TRBV5-1 to TRBJ2-7; D might be TRBD1 (6 bases). Trimming cost V 3 bases and J 6 bases, with 16 bases left between them. The CDR3 runs to 14 residues. CDR1 SGHRS and CDR2 YFSETQ come from the germline V gene. The CDR3 reads CASSSTGSLREQYF. The CDR3 DNA reads TGCGCCAGCAGCTCGACAGGTTCATTACGCGAGCAGTACTTC.

The V and J genes are TRBV19 and TRBJ1-1, with D possibly matching TRBD1 (5 bases). With 5 bases removed from V and 7 bases from J, the gap between germline ends came to 14 bases. This CDR3 spans 13 amino acids. Germline V lookup: CDR1 LNHDA, CDR2 SQIVND (reference sequence). The CDR3 DNA follows: TGTGCCAGTAGTTGGCAGGGAGCGGGTGAAGCTTTCTTT. Amino acids: CASSWQGAGEAFF. Supplemented by reference TRBV19 and TRBJ1-1, the full variable domain reads DGGITQSPKYLFRKEGQNVTLSCEQNLNHDAMYWYRQDPGQGLRLIYYSQIVNDFQKGDIAEGYSVSREKKESFPLTVTSAQKNPTAFYLCASSWQGAGEAFFGQGTRLTVV.

The V and J genes are TRBV12-3 or TRBV12-4 and TRBJ2-1, with D maybe TRBD1 (5 bases). This CDR3 spans 12 amino acids. V lost 6 bases to trimming and J lost 10 bases, with 13 bases between them. For the CDR3, the DNA is TGTGCCAGCAGCCAAGGCCAGGGCGAGCAGTTCTTC. Translation gives CASSQGQGEQFF.

The J gene is TRBJ2-3, the V gene TRBV21-1; the D call of TRBD2 is as the table states it, not checked on the DNA. TRBV21-1 is given as a pseudogene. This CDR3 spans 15 amino acids. CDR3 sequence (DNA): TGTGCCAGCAGCCACCGACTAGCGGCCACAGATACGCAGTATTTT. This codes for CASSHRLAATDTQYF.

CDR3 sequence (DNA): TGTGCCAGCAGTTCCCGGAGGGACGAGCAGTACTTC. This encodes CASSSRRDEQYF. The chain carries TRBV5-6 and TRBJ2-7; D possibly corresponds to TRBD2 (6 bases). The germline V gene has CDR1 SGHDT and CDR2 YYEEEE. The CDR3 has 12 residues. V was shortened by 5 bases and J by 5 bases, with 11 bases between the two germline ends.

V is TRBV18 and J is TRBJ2-7; TRBD1 aligns across 10 bases. The CDR3 is made up of 16 amino acids. With V trimmed by 1 base and J by 6 bases, 9 bases remained unmatched. Looked up from germline, CDR1 is KGHSH and CDR2 is LQKENI. CDR3 in amino acids: CASSPRTLGQGGEQYF. CDR3 DNA sequence: TGTGCCAGCTCACCACGGACCTTAGGACAGGGGGGCGAGCAGTACTTC.

Only a few counts were recorded for this clonotype. The J gene is TRBJ2-7, the V gene TRBV11-2; 9 bases line up with TRBD2. Trimming removed 6 bases from V and 5 bases from J; junction bases left unmatched: 17. CDR1 SGHAT and CDR2 FQNNGV come from the germline V gene. The length of the CDR3 is 17 residues. The CDR3 here is CASRYPRRGRGCDEQYF. The CDR3 nucleotides are TGTGCCAGCAGATACCCGCGGCGCGGGAGGGGGTGCGACGAGCAGTACTTC.

This clonotype was picked up a small number of times. Sequence at one end of the junction differs from germline and may be a read error. The chain employs TRBV7-7 and TRBJ2-5; 7 positions agree with TRBD1. This CDR3 has 14 amino acids. The V gene's germline CDR1 is SSHAT and CDR2 FNYEAQ (reference sequence). CDR3 in DNA: TGTGCTAGCAGCTTAGGGGGCGCCGAGGAGACCCAGTACTTC. Translation gives CASSLGGAEETQYF. The variable domain in full, completed from reference TRBV7-7 and TRBJ2-5, reads GAGVSQSPRYKVTKRGQDVTLRCDPISSHATLYWYQQALGQGPEFLTYFNYEAQPDKSGLPSDRFSAERPEGSISTLTIQRTEQRDSAMYRCASSLGGAEETQYFGPGTRLLVL.

This chain connects TRBV7-3 to TRBJ2-3; D might be TRBD1 or TRBD2, each matching 6 bases. The CDR3 runs to 15 residues. The V gene's germline CDR1 is SGHTA and CDR2 FQGTGA. Trimming shortened V by 7 bases and J by 5 bases, and 19 bases separated the two germline ends. The CDR3 here is CASIRGGPFGDTQYF. The CDR3 nucleotides read TGTGCCAGCATCCGTGGGGGGCCATTCGGAGATACGCAGTATTTT.